These 25 T cell receptor beta chains originate from one sample sequenced in a study of cytomegalovirus exposure and HLA in healthy donors. 13 Jbeta primers and 60 Vbeta primers were used for the PCR. Measured with immunoSEQ multiplex PCR; TCRdb has only the in-frame clones, and not every one. Its table lists approximately 140,000 clones. Sequencing was done on a sample of PBMCs. These receptors were taken from a woman aged 45 to 65 in good health and CMV-seronegative.

The chain couples TRBV5-1 to TRBJ1-3; tentatively, D is TRBD1 (6 bases). The CDR3 sequence is 14 residues long. Germline V gene lookup returns CDR1 SGHRS and CDR2 YFSETQ. V lost 4 bases and J 0 bases, leaving 8 bases between the germline ends. The CDR3 sequence is CASSMTGSGNTIYF. The CDR3 nucleotides read TGCGCCAGCAGCATGACAGGCTCTGGAAACACCATATATTTT.

The chain joins TRBV5-1 to TRBJ2-2; the match to TRBD2 covers 13 bases. The CDR3 is made up of 16 amino acids. Germline CDR1 SGHRS, CDR2 YFSETQ. Trimming took 4 bases from V and 7 from J; bases not matched to a gene: 7. Here the CDR3 DNA reads TGCGCCAGCAGCACCACTAGCGGGAGGGCCGGCGGGGAGCTGTTTTTT. This encodes CASSTTSGRAGGELFF.

J is TRBJ2-7 and V is TRBV7-8; weak D call: TRBD2 (6 bases). V was cut by 3 bases and J by 7 bases, with 10 bases left in between. Germline-derived CDR1 and CDR2 are SGHVS and FQNEAQ. The CDR3 sequence is 12 residues long. The CDR3 region has the DNA TGTGCCAGCAGCTTTCCTGGGAGGGAGCAGTACTTC. Protein: CASSFPGREQYF.

The J gene is TRBJ2-7, the V gene TRBV6-5; the D gene is possibly TRBD1 (6 bases). The V end lost 6 bases, the J end lost 3 bases, and 18 bases lay between the germline ends. This CDR3 spans 15 amino acids. Germline CDR1 MNHEY, CDR2 SVGAGI. The CDR3 region is CASRPLGGPHYEQYF. As DNA, the CDR3 is TGTGCCAGCAGGCCTCTTGGGGGCCCCCACTACGAGCAGTACTTC.

The genes are TRBV28 and TRBJ2-7; maybe TRBD2 (6 bases). The length of the CDR3 is 16 residues. Germline CDR1 and CDR2: MDHEN and SYDVKM. Trimming removed 3 bases from V and 1 base from J, with 16 bases in between. CDR3 nucleotide sequence: TGTGCCAGCAGTTTCCCTCTCAAACTAGCTTCCTACGAGCAGTACTTC. This sequence encodes CASSFPLKLASYEQYF.

The V call is TRBV2, the J call TRBJ2-2, with D possibly being TRBD2 (6 bases). Trimming pared 8 bases from V and 3 bases from J, leaving 16 bases between. Looked up from germline, CDR1 is SNHLY and CDR2 is FYNNEI. The CDR3 consists of 15 residues. The chain's CDR3 is CASDWDGSDTGELFF. In DNA form, the CDR3 reads TGTGCCAGCGATTGGGACGGGAGTGACACCGGGGAGCTGTTTTTT. Combining the CDR3 with reference TRBV2 and TRBJ2-2 gives the whole variable domain EPEVTQTPSHQVTQMGQEVILRCVPISNHLYFYWYRQILGQKVEFLVSFYNNEISEKSEIFDDQFSVERPDGSNFTLKIRSTKLEDSAMYFCASDWDGSDTGELFFGEGSRLTVL.

The genes are TRBV19 and TRBJ1-5; TRBD1 matches at 9 bases. The CDR3 covers 15 residues. With V trimmed by 8 bases and J by 3 bases, 8 bases remained unmatched. Germline-derived CDR1 and CDR2 are LNHDA and SQIVND (reference sequence). The CDR3 here is CASGRTGASNQPQHF. Here the CDR3 DNA reads TGTGCCAGTGGGAGGACAGGGGCGTCCAATCAGCCCCAGCATTTT.

The chain carries TRBV29-1 and TRBJ1-5, with a tentative D call TRBD1 (6 bases). This CDR3 has 14 amino acids. Germline V gives CDR1 SQVTM, CDR2 ANQGSEA. Between the trimmed V and J ends, which lost 6 bases and 5 bases, there was a span of 17 bases. CDR3 residues: CSVSWTATDQPQHF. The CDR3 region has the DNA TGCAGCGTGTCCTGGACAGCGACCGATCAGCCCCAGCATTTT.

The chain is built from TRBV7-9 and TRBJ2-6; D call uncertain. The germline V and J ends were trimmed by 5 bases and 2 bases, with 10 bases remaining between them. There are 15 residues in the CDR3. CDR1 and CDR2 (germline): SEHNR, FQNEAQ (reference sequence). CDR3 loop: CASSLPSAGANVLTF. The CDR3 DNA is TGTGCCAGCAGCCTACCGTCGGCTGGGGCCAACGTCCTGACTTTC.

With respect to this clone: At one end, the junction sequence differs from germline, possibly due to a read error. The rearrangement links TRBV14 to TRBJ2-2, with 9 nucleotides matching TRBD2. Germline assignment: CDR1 SGHDN and CDR2 FVKESK. This CDR3 spans 13 amino acids. DNA of the CDR3: TGTGCCAGCAGCCGACTAGCGGAAGGGGGGCTGTTTTTT. Translating gives CASSRLAEGGLFF.

The chain couples TRBV18 to TRBJ1-4; D is unclear. This CDR3 spans 13 amino acids. Trimming took 5 bases from V and 8 from J, leaving 12 bases between them. Germline CDR1 KGHSH, CDR2 LQKENI. The CDR3 region is CASSSTIGEKLFF. The CDR3 DNA is TGTGCCAGCTCATCAACAATCGGGGAAAAACTGTTTTTT.

In nucleotides, the CDR3 is TGTGCCACAGGGGTTAACAGGGGGTATGGGGCCAACGTCCTGACTTTC. Amino acids: CATGVNRGYGANVLTF. V is TRBV10-3 and J is TRBJ2-6; TRBD1 agrees at 8 bases. Losses at the gene ends were 10 bases for V and 3 bases for J; bases not matched to a gene: 11. This CDR3 has 16 residues. Germline V gene sequence: CDR1 ENHRY, CDR2 SYGVKD.

The J gene is TRBJ2-3, the V gene TRBV4-1, with D tentatively TRBD1 (6 bases). The V end lost 10 bases, the J end lost 2 bases, and 22 bases lay between the germline ends. The CDR3 runs to 16 residues. Germline values: CDR1 MGHRA, CDR2 YSYEKL. CDR3 sequence reads: CAISTGPQAPTDTQYF. The CDR3, as DNA: TGCGCCATTTCCACAGGGCCACAAGCACCCACAGATACGCAGTATTTT.

The chain has TRBV7-9 and TRBJ2-7; a weak D match, TRBD1 (6 bases). V was trimmed by 5 bases and J by 5 bases, leaving 22 bases between them. Germline V gene sequence: CDR1 SEHNR, CDR2 FQNEAQ (reference sequence). CDR3 length: 16 amino acids. CDR3 bases: TGTGCCAGCAGCCCAACAACAGGGAAACGAGTCAACGAGCAGTACTTC. This encodes CASSPTTGKRVNEQYF.

This chain uses TRBV10-3 with TRBJ2-7, with a tentative D call TRBD1 (6 bases). The CDR3 sequence is 16 residues long. Germline CDR1 ENHRY, CDR2 SYGVKD. Deletions cut 2 bases from V and 2 bases from J, with 16 bases between. The CDR3 loop reads CAISEPVDRSTYEQYF. DNA for the CDR3: TGTGCCATCAGTGAGCCCGTGGACAGATCTACCTACGAGCAGTACTTC.

The V gene is TRBV5-1, the J gene TRBJ1-1; TRBD1 aligns across 7 bases. With V trimmed by 3 bases and J by 5 bases, 7 bases remained unmatched. Looked up from germline, CDR1 is SGHRS and CDR2 is YFSETQ. The CDR3 is made up of 14 amino acids. The CDR3 DNA is TGCGCCAGCAGCTCCCAGACAGGGTCTACTGAAGCTTTCTTT. Protein product: CASSSQTGSTEAFF.

The CDR3 coding sequence is TGTGCCAGCAGTGAATTAAGGTGGCCCGGAGGAGCCAAAAACATTCAGTACTTC. Translation gives CASSELRWPGGAKNIQYF. This chain connects TRBV2 to TRBJ2-4; D is possibly TRBD2 (5 bases). V gave up 2 bases and J gave up 0 bases, with 17 bases separating them. Germline V gene sequence: CDR1 SNHLY, CDR2 FYNNEI. This CDR3 is 18 amino acids long.

The chain recombines TRBV7-2 with TRBJ1-1; D possibly corresponds to TRBD1 (5 bases). The CDR3 runs 14 residues. The ends were cut back, 3 bases at V and 4 bases at J, with 12 bases in the middle. Germline V lookup: CDR1 SGHTA, CDR2 FQGNSA. CDR3 region: CASSFQGSGTEAFF. In nucleotides, the CDR3 is TGTGCCAGCAGCTTTCAGGGTTCGGGCACTGAAGCTTTCTTT.

V usage is TRBV6-1 and J usage is TRBJ1-1; TRBD1 agrees at 7 bases. The germline V gene has CDR1 MNHNS and CDR2 SASEGT. The CDR3 totals 14 residues. V lost 7 bases and J lost 0; bases outside the gene matches: 5. CDR3 sequence: CASMKTGLNTEAFF. In nucleotides, the CDR3 is TGTGCCAGCATGAAGACAGGGTTGAACACTGAAGCTTTCTTT.

The CDR3 sequence: CAWSTTGNTEAFF. For the CDR3, the DNA is TGTGCCTGGAGTACAACAGGGAACACTGAAGCTTTCTTT. The V and J genes are TRBV30 and TRBJ1-1; tentatively, D is TRBD1 (5 bases). Between the trimmed V and J ends, which lost 2 bases and 1 base, there was a span of 8 bases. Germline V gene data show CDR1 as GTSNPN and CDR2 as SVGIG (reference sequence). This CDR3 has 13 residues.

This chain joins TRBV7-3 and TRBJ1-6; D is perhaps TRBD1 (5 bases). The CDR3 length is 15 residues. CDR1 is SGHTA and CDR2 is FQGTGA in the germline V gene. V was cut by 3 bases and J by 10 bases, with 16 bases left in between. CDR3 sequence reads: CASSLVGAGKSPLHF. DNA for the CDR3: TGTGCCAGCAGCTTGGTTGGGGCGGGAAAGTCACCCCTCCACTTT.

The chain joins TRBV18 to TRBJ2-3; D is unresolved. The CDR3 length is 13 residues. Trimming left V 2 bases short and J 6 bases short, with 9 bases between. The germline V gene encodes CDR1 KGHSH and CDR2 LQKENI. For the CDR3, the DNA is TGTGCCAGCTCACCATCCCCTCGGGATACGCAGTATTTT. This encodes CASSPSPRDTQYF.

The chain is built from TRBV9 and TRBJ2-1; D unclear. The CDR3 length is 14 residues. CDR1 and CDR2 (germline): SGDLS, YYNGEE. V lost 1 base and J 9 bases, leaving 14 bases between the germline ends. CDR3 sequence (DNA): TGTGCCAGCAGCGTACTTGGTAGCTCTAGTGAGCAGTTCTTC. Translation gives CASSVLGSSSEQFF.

The chain carries TRBV6-1 and TRBJ1-2; possibly TRBD1 for D (6 bases). The CDR3 runs 14 residues. CDR1 is MNHNS and CDR2 is SASEGT in the germline V gene. V gave up 5 bases and J gave up 8 bases, with 18 bases separating them. CDR3 nucleotide sequence: TGTGCCAGCAGTAGTGGACAGACCCCTCGGGGCTACACCTTC. Protein: CASSSGQTPRGYTF.

The chain carries TRBV5-1 and TRBJ1-1; 9 positions agree with TRBD1. J was trimmed by 0 bases and V by 5 bases; bases with no gene match: 8. This CDR3 has 16 amino acids. From germline, CDR1 is SGHRS and CDR2 YFSETQ. CDR3 region: CASRAGTGPMNTEAFF. The CDR3, as DNA: TGCGCCAGCAGAGCCGGGACAGGGCCTATGAACACTGAAGCTTTCTTT.